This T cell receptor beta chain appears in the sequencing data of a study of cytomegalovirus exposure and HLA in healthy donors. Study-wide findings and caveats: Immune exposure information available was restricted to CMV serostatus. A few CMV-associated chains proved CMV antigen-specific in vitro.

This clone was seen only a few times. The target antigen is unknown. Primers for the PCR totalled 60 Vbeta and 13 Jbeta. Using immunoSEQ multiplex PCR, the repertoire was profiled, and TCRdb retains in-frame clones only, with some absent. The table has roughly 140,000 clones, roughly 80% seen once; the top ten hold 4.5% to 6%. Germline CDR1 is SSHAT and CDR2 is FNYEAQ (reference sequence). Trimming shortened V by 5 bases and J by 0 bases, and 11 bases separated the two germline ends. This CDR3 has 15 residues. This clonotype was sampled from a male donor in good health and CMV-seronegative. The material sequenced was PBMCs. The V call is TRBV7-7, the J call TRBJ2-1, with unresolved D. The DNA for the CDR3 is TGTGCCAGCAGCCCAACTCCCTACTCCTACAATGAGCAGTTCTTC. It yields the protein CASSPTPYSYNEQFF.